This T cell receptor beta chain derives from a study of T cells in localized non-small cell lung cancer (TCRdb year 2020). For the study in its entirety: T cell repertoires of 200 to 250 early-stage NSCLC patients were analyzed, with tumors being compared against uninvolved tumor-adjacent lungs. The cohort comprised some 240 treatment-naïve NSCLC patients with resected, localized lung tumors. NSCLC patients had a mean age of approximately 70 years, and more than 120 were male and around 110 female. Results the study describes overall, beyond this receptor: Higher blood T cell density associated with longer overall survival, while higher adjacent-lung clonality associated with shorter survival. Because multi-region sequencing of the tumors was not done, intratumor heterogeneity could not be ruled out. Since the design was exploratory, TCR variables were selected using unadjusted p-values with no false-discovery rate correction. Of the top 100 tumor clones, a median of roughly 56 were detected in paired uninvolved adjacent lung; 28 were also among that lung's top 100. The highest T cell clonality was observed in uninvolved tumor-adjacent lung, where clonality exceeded that of tumor, suggesting that antigenic responses were more focused in uninvolved tumor-adjacent lung.

From the cysteine up to the phenylalanine, the CDR3 has a length of 16 residues. The kept DNA is CDR3 alone, 48 bases in frame from the first base. V and J are trimmed by 1 base and 6 bases, and the gene matches miss 10 bases of the junction. From a lookup of the germline V gene, CDR1 and CDR2 are SGHNT and YENEEA. This clone was seen a few times. This clone's antigen is unknown. It has no much larger one-base neighbor in the sample; base qualities were not kept. TCR beta CDR3 regions were sequenced from DNA using the immunoSEQ Assay. In the authors' own workflow: T cell density was computed as TCR beta template counts normalized to usable DNA estimated by amplifying housekeeping genes. The preseqR package was used to estimate richness by extrapolating to 400,000 templates for PBMC samples and to 120,000 templates for tissue samples. Clonality was calculated as one minus Pielou's evenness. To identify tissue-enriched TCRs, differential abundance testing was run on productive amino-acid clonotypes with a minimum total count of 5 and an alpha of 0.1. The Jaccard Index and the Morisita Overlap Index were used to quantify repertoire overlap between compartments. GLIPH grouped TCR beta CDR3s together with public tetramer-defined viral CDR3s, and a viral motif had to include at least three viral sequences and show V-gene enrichment. The clones in this table, taken by TCRdb from immuneACCESS, are in-frame only. Not every clone is retained; where verified, under half of the shortfall comes from an unresolved V gene, and the cause of the rest is unknown. Clonal size and the V and J genes are those of that table, whereas D and trimming came from the DNA. Across this sample there are some 30,000 clones, with roughly nine tenths seen only once. The ten largest clones represent around 3.2% of the sample.

At diagnosis, peripheral blood, uninvolved tumor-adjacent lung and tumor were collected and were preserved as a mix of fresh-frozen and FFPE material. Blood samples were analyzed as peripheral blood mononuclear cells for TCR repertoire profiling. Sequenced here: peripheral blood, sampled before any cancer treatment. The sequence came from a female donor at least 60 years old with stage I lung adenocarcinoma. This receptor chain uses TRBV11-3 and TRBJ2-3; TRBD2 matches 7 bases in the middle. The sequenced DNA: TGTGCCAGCAGCTTAGCGGGGGGAGCCAGGAGGGATACGCAGTATTTT. It is translated as CASSLAGGARRDTQYF.